This TCR beta chain was recorded in a study of OX40 agonist ivuxolimab in advanced cancers. The CDR3 extends over 14 amino acids. Trimming pared 4 bases from V and 1 base from J, leaving 8 bases between. The germline CDR1 and CDR2 sequences are MNHEY and SVGAGI. Assay: immunoSEQ multiplex PCR; the TCRdb copy retains only in-frame clones and omits some. The table records 65,000 to 90,000 clones, about 94% of them present only once. The source was CD4+ or CD8+ T cells sorted from blood, collected in a trial of the OX40 agonist ivuxolimab. The TCR comes from an adult with an advanced solid tumor such as melanoma, head and neck, liver or kidney cancer. This chain uses TRBV6-5 with TRBJ2-1; a possible D gene is TRBD2 (5 bases). CDR3 sequence (DNA): TGTGCCAGCAGTTTCCGGGAATCCTACAATGAGCAGTTCTTC. It codes for CASSFRESYNEQFF.